Below, 19 T cell receptor beta chains from the same sample are listed, as sequenced in a study of cytomegalovirus exposure and HLA in healthy donors. PCR amplification relied on 60 Vbeta primers (plus 13 Jbeta primers). Clones were sequenced by immunoSEQ multiplex PCR, and TCRdb holds only the in-frame ones, with some missing. The sample carries roughly 170,000 clones, about three quarters recorded once. Sequencing was done on a sample of PBMCs. These receptor sequences come from a female donor in good health and CMV-seronegative.

The J gene is TRBJ2-1, the V gene TRBV2; D ambiguous. The CDR3 consists of 17 residues. Trimming pared 3 bases from V and 2 bases from J, leaving 17 bases between. The germline V gene encodes CDR1 SNHLY and CDR2 FYNNEI. The CDR3 loop reads CASSEKELGQTYNEQFF. DNA of the CDR3: TGTGCCAGCAGTGAGAAGGAGCTAGGCCAAACCTACAATGAGCAGTTCTTC. The variable domain in full, with the rest retrieved from reference TRBV2 and TRBJ2-1, is EPEVTQTPSHQVTQMGQEVILRCVPISNHLYFYWYRQILGQKVEFLVSFYNNEISEKSEIFDDQFSVERPDGSNFTLKIRSTKLEDSAMYFCASSEKELGQTYNEQFFGPGTRLTVL.

This chain uses TRBV7-2 with TRBJ2-2; TRBD2 is a possible D gene (6 bases). The germline V gene has CDR1 SGHTA and CDR2 FQGNSA. The ends were cut back, 7 bases at V and 4 bases at J, with 19 bases in the middle. The CDR3 sequence is 16 residues long. CDR3 nucleotide sequence: TGTGCCAGCATCCAGGGTCTCTTGGGAGGCACCGGGGAGCTGTTTTTT. Its translation is CASIQGLLGGTGELFF.

V is TRBV5-1 and J is TRBJ2-7, with a possible D match to TRBD2 (6 bases). Trimming took off 0 bases at V and 4 bases at J, with 14 bases between the two ends. Germline loops: CDR1 SGHRS, CDR2 YFSETQ. There are 15 residues in the CDR3. The CDR3 is CASSLAPSGVYEQYF. In DNA form, the CDR3 reads TGCGCCAGCAGCTTGGCGCCCTCGGGGGTTTACGAGCAGTACTTC.

V and J are TRBV18 and TRBJ1-2; possible D gene TRBD1, 6 bases. Germline V gene data show CDR1 as KGHSH and CDR2 as LQKENI. This CDR3 is 16 amino acids long. Trimming stripped 1 base from V and 8 bases from J, with 20 bases between. The CDR3 here is CASSPQTSQGPGGYTF. The DNA for the CDR3 is TGTGCCAGCTCACCACAAACATCACAGGGACCGGGCGGCTACACCTTC.

This chain connects TRBV5-6 to TRBJ2-7; TRBD2 matches 9 bases. The CDR3 sequence is 16 residues long. V shed 3 bases, J shed 0 bases, and the junction held 7 bases outside the gene matches. Per germline, CDR1 SGHDT and CDR2 YYEEEE. CDR3 bases: TGTGCCAGCAGCTCCCTAAGCGGGGGGCCCTCCTACGAGCAGTACTTC. Amino acid sequence: CASSSLSGGPSYEQYF.

With respect to this clone: Other DNA sequences in this sample translate to the same CDR3. The chain couples TRBV14 to TRBJ2-3; D is undetermined. Between the trimmed V and J ends, which lost 0 bases and 6 bases, there was a span of 10 bases. The CDR3 covers 14 residues. In germline, CDR1 is SGHDN, CDR2 FVKESK. The CDR3 coding sequence is TGTGCCAGCAGCCAAGATAGGAGCGCGGATACGCAGTATTTT. Amino acid sequence: CASSQDRSADTQYF.

This clone has only one observation. This sequence joins TRBV10-3 and TRBJ2-7; 9 bases align to TRBD1. With V trimmed by 4 bases and J by 3 bases, 4 bases remained unmatched. This CDR3 is 14 amino acids long. Germline V gives CDR1 ENHRY, CDR2 SYGVKD. The CDR3 bases are TGTGCCATCAGTGCCCAGACAGGGGGCTACGAGCAGTACTTC. Amino acid sequence: CAISAQTGGYEQYF.

The table lists this clone with a few counts. This rearrangement joins TRBV7-2 to TRBJ2-5, with D maybe TRBD1 (6 bases). The germline gives CDR1 SGHTA, CDR2 FQGNSA. V was clipped by 5 bases and J by 2 bases, with 18 bases between them. The CDR3 length is 16 residues. The CDR3 protein is CASSHGDTLLQETQYF. The CDR3 DNA follows: TGTGCCAGCAGCCACGGGGACACTCTGCTTCAAGAGACCCAGTACTTC.

The chain joins TRBV5-1 to TRBJ2-6, with 7 positions matching TRBD1. Germline lookup yields CDR1 SGHRS and CDR2 YFSETQ. V lost 2 bases to trimming and J lost 4 bases; unmatched junction nucleotides: 12. The CDR3 is made up of 18 amino acids. The CDR3 reads CASSFSGTDTRGANVLTF. For the CDR3, the DNA is TGCGCCAGCAGCTTCTCAGGGACAGACACTCGAGGGGCCAACGTCCTGACTTTC.

The chain employs TRBV6-4 and TRBJ1-1; D is ambiguous. CDR1 is MRHNA and CDR2 is SNTAGT in the germline V gene. The CDR3 spans 13 residues. The V and J ends lost 5 bases and 4 bases respectively, with 11 bases between them. The CDR3 sequence: CASSREEGTEAFF. The CDR3 nucleotides read TGTGCCAGCAGTAGAGAGGAGGGCACTGAAGCTTTCTTT.

On this clone itself: Its ends do not fully match the called genes, so a read error is possible. V gene TRBV4-1 combines with J gene TRBJ2-7, with 7 nucleotides matching TRBD1. CDR1 and CDR2 (germline): MGHRA, YSYEKL. The CDR3 has 14 amino acids. The CDR3 nucleotides are TGCGCCAGCAGCCAGCGACAGGGTTCCTACGATCAGTACTTC. Encoded protein: CASSQRQGSYDQYF.

The V and J genes are TRBV19 and TRBJ2-3, with TRBD1 identical over 8 bases. The CDR3 extends over 14 amino acids. Germline CDR1 LNHDA, CDR2 SQIVND (reference sequence). The ends lost 5 bases at V and 6 bases at J; junction bases unmatched: 7. CDR3 nucleotide sequence: TGTGCCAGTAGTCCAGGACAGGGAACGGATACGCAGTATTTT. The encoded protein is CASSPGQGTDTQYF.

The chain combines TRBV5-1 with TRBJ2-3, with D perhaps matching TRBD1 (5 bases). V was cut by 3 bases and J by 10 bases, with 12 bases left in between. Germline V gives CDR1 SGHRS, CDR2 YFSETQ. There are 12 residues in the CDR3. The CDR3 loop reads CASSSTDDAQYF. DNA of the CDR3: TGCGCCAGCAGCTCGACAGACGATGCGCAGTATTTT.

The V and J genes are TRBV4-2 and TRBJ2-3; D gene ambiguous. Germline CDR1 and CDR2: LGHNA and YNFKEQ. This CDR3 is built from 11 residues. Trimming took 4 bases from V and 5 from J, leaving 4 bases between them. The CDR3 region has the DNA TGTGCCAGCAGCCTACAAGATACGCAGTATTTT. Protein sequence: CASSLQDTQYF.

This chain connects TRBV19 to TRBJ2-4; TRBD1 agrees at 7 bases. The CDR3 is made up of 15 amino acids. Trimming cost V 3 bases and J 6 bases; bases outside gene matches: 8. Germline V gene sequence: CDR1 LNHDA, CDR2 SQIVND (reference sequence). The CDR3 sequence: CASSIPGTDLNIQYF. The CDR3 coding sequence is TGTGCCAGTAGTATTCCCGGGACAGACCTAAACATTCAGTACTTC.

This clone was recorded a few times. V gene TRBV10-3 combines with J gene TRBJ2-3; 16 bases are a match to TRBD2. With V trimmed by 6 bases and J by 0 bases, 6 bases remained unmatched. This CDR3 has 18 amino acids. CDR1 is ENHRY, CDR2 SYGVKD, per germline. DNA for the CDR3: TGTGCCATCAGAGTGGGACTAGCGGGGGGGCTGAGCACAGATACGCAGTATTTT. This gives the protein CAIRVGLAGGLSTDTQYF.

This clone was counted between two and nine times. The chain uses TRBV9 and TRBJ2-5, with D maybe TRBD1 (6 bases). CDR3 length: 15 amino acids. Trimming pared 2 bases from V and 2 bases from J, leaving 13 bases between. Germline values: CDR1 SGDLS, CDR2 YYNGEE. CDR3 protein: CASSVEGGLQETQYF. The CDR3 coding sequence is TGTGCCAGCAGCGTTGAAGGGGGATTGCAAGAGACCCAGTACTTC.

This clone was recorded only once. The rearrangement links TRBV4-1 to TRBJ2-2, with D unresolved. Germline-derived CDR1 and CDR2 are MGHRA and YSYEKL. The CDR3 extends over 11 amino acids. The V gene lost 4 bases and the J gene lost 8 bases, with 5 bases spanning the gap. Written as DNA, the CDR3 is TGCGCCAGCAGCCTTCAGGGGGAGCTGTTTTTT. Translating it yields CASSLQGELFF.

The J gene is TRBJ1-2, the V gene TRBV27; 8 bases map to TRBD1. This CDR3 region has 14 residues. The germline V gene has CDR1 MNHEY and CDR2 SMNVEV (reference sequence). V was clipped by 5 bases and J by 5 bases; unmatched bases: 7. The CDR3 bases are TGTGCCAGCAGTCCTACTCAGGGGGCGTATGGCTACACCTTC. Its protein product is CASSPTQGAYGYTF.